Below are 2 T cell receptor beta chains sequenced from a single sample in a study of cytomegalovirus exposure and HLA in healthy donors. PCR primers comprised 60 Vbeta and 13 Jbeta primers. Clones were read by immunoSEQ multiplex PCR, and TCRdb kept only the in-frame ones, dropping some. The sample lists under 250,000 clones; around 80% were seen once. Sequences were obtained from PBMCs. All receptors derive from a man aged 18 to 30 in good health and CMV-seronegative.

The rearrangement uses TRBV5-4 and TRBJ1-1; a possible D gene is TRBD1 (5 bases). The CDR3 covers 17 residues. The V end was cut by 2 bases, the J end by 3 bases, with 20 bases between. CDR1 and CDR2 from the germline V gene are SGHNT and YYREEE (reference sequence). DNA for the CDR3: TGTGCCAGCAGCTTATTAGGGGAACCCCTTAAGGACACTGAAGCTTTCTTT. Protein sequence: CASSLLGEPLKDTEAFF.

V is TRBV5-1 and J is TRBJ1-2; TRBD1 agrees at 7 bases. CDR1 and CDR2 (germline): SGHRS, YFSETQ. This CDR3 is built from 15 residues. J gave up 0 bases and V 2 bases, and 4 bases lay outside the gene matches. CDR3 in DNA: TGCGCCAGCAGCTTAGGACAGGTGGCTAACTATGGCTACACCTTC. Translation: CASSLGQVANYGYTF.